Following are 26 T cell receptor beta chains from one sample sequenced in a study of OX40 agonist ivuxolimab in advanced cancers. Sequencing was performed with immunoSEQ multiplex PCR; in TCRdb, only in-frame clones are kept and a portion is missing. The table has tens of thousands of clones, more than 70% seen once. The material was CD4+ or CD8+ T cells sorted from blood, obtained in a trial of the OX40 agonist ivuxolimab. All receptors come from an adult with an advanced solid tumor such as melanoma, head and neck, liver or kidney cancer.

V and J are TRBV27 and TRBJ1-5, with D uncertain. This CDR3 contains 15 residues. Germline-derived CDR1 and CDR2 are MNHEY and SMNVEV (reference sequence). V was trimmed by 3 bases and J by 2 bases, leaving 11 bases between them. Here the CDR3 reads CASSLSWEGNQPQHF. The CDR3 region has the DNA TGTGCCAGCAGTTTGTCGTGGGAAGGCAATCAGCCCCAGCATTTT.

This chain links TRBV30 with TRBJ1-4; D is undetermined. CDR1 and CDR2 from the germline V gene are GTSNPN and SVGIG (reference sequence). The CDR3 length is 12 residues. V was pared by 1 base and J by 6 bases, with 6 bases between. The DNA for the CDR3 is TGTGCCTGGAGTGAATTGGATGAAAAACTGTTTTTT. It is translated as CAWSELDEKLFF.

The chain carries TRBV5-1 and TRBJ2-2; D might be TRBD2 (5 bases). Germline lookup yields CDR1 SGHRS and CDR2 YFSETQ. The CDR3 is made up of 14 amino acids. The ends were cut back, 7 bases at V and 7 bases at J, with 17 bases in the middle. CDR3 in DNA: TGCGCCAGCCAGGATAGCGCGAGAGGCGGGGAGCTGTTTTTT. Encoded protein: CASQDSARGGELFF.

The rearrangement uses TRBV28 and TRBJ2-1; 7 bases are shared with TRBD2. The germline V gene encodes CDR1 MDHEN and CDR2 SYDVKM. The CDR3 contains 17 residues. V lost 6 bases to trimming and J lost 2 bases; unmatched junction nucleotides: 13. CDR3 loop: CASSRRWGGRTYNEQFF. DNA of the CDR3: TGTGCCAGCAGCCGTAGGTGGGGGGGACGAACCTACAATGAGCAGTTCTTC.

V usage is TRBV5-1 and J usage is TRBJ2-2; 7 bases line up with TRBD2. Per germline, CDR1 SGHRS and CDR2 YFSETQ. J gave up 3 bases and V 7 bases, and 12 bases lay outside the gene matches. CDR3 length: 16 amino acids. CDR3 protein: CASGEGSGVYTGELFF. The CDR3 DNA is TGCGCCAGCGGGGAGGGGTCGGGAGTCTACACCGGGGAGCTGTTTTTT.

This chain joins TRBV6-5 and TRBJ1-3, with TRBD1 identical over 8 bases. There are 15 residues in the CDR3. Germline V CDR1 and CDR2: MNHEY, SVGAGI. Trimming took 9 bases from V and 1 from J; bases not matched to a gene: 8. The CDR3 nucleotides are TGTGCCAGTTGGACAGGGTCATTTTCTGGAAACACCATATATTTT. This sequence encodes CASWTGSFSGNTIYF.

The chain couples TRBV11-3 to TRBJ2-1; the match to TRBD2 covers 10 bases. Germline V gene sequence: CDR1 SGHNT, CDR2 YENEEA. The J segment lost 5 bases and the V segment lost 5 bases, leaving 3 bases of the junction unmatched. CDR3 size: 14 residues. The DNA of the CDR3 is TGTGCCAGCAGCGTTAGCGGGAGGAACAATGAGCAGTTCTTC. Translating gives CASSVSGRNNEQFF.

The chain couples TRBV5-1 to TRBJ2-5; TRBD2 might be the D (5 bases). V gave up 1 base and J gave up 1 base, with 11 bases separating them. The CDR3 is 15 amino acids. Germline CDR1 and CDR2: SGHRS and YFSETQ. The chain's CDR3 is CASSLFGGGQETQYF. The CDR3 DNA sequence: TGCGCCAGCAGCTTGTTCGGAGGAGGCCAAGAGACCCAGTACTTC.

The chain couples TRBV6-1 to TRBJ1-4; 7 nucleotides align to TRBD1. V was pared by 5 bases and J by 1 base, with 1 base of the junction left unmatched. In germline, CDR1 is MNHNS, CDR2 SASEGT. The CDR3 has 14 amino acids. The CDR3 bases are TGTGCCAGCAGTTGGACAGGAACTAATGAAAAACTGTTTTTT. Residues: CASSWTGTNEKLFF.

The J gene is TRBJ2-3, the V gene TRBV2; no firm D call. The V end lost 8 bases, the J end lost 2 bases, and 11 bases lay between the germline ends. Germline loops: CDR1 SNHLY, CDR2 FYNNEI. CDR3 size: 13 residues. The CDR3 nucleotides read TGTGCCAGCTGCCCCCGGCTCACAGATACGCAGTATTTT. Translation: CASCPRLTDTQYF.

The V call is TRBV11-3, the J call TRBJ2-2; 8 nucleotides align to TRBD2. The J segment lost 2 bases and the V segment lost 5 bases, leaving 4 bases of the junction unmatched. CDR3 length equals 15 residues. Germline CDR1 SGHNT, CDR2 YENEEA. CDR3 region: CASSPGLGNTGELFF. In nucleotides, the CDR3 is TGTGCCAGCAGCCCGGGACTAGGAAACACCGGGGAGCTGTTTTTT.

Only one count was recorded for this clone. Distinct nucleotide sequences in the sample also encode this CDR3. The gene calls are TRBV28 and TRBJ2-7; 7 bases line up with TRBD1. The J segment lost 4 bases and the V segment lost 6 bases, leaving 3 bases of the junction unmatched. Germline CDR1 is MDHEN and CDR2 is SYDVKM. The CDR3 sequence is 12 residues long. The CDR3 DNA follows: TGTGCCAGCAGCAGGGACAGTTACGAGCAGTACTTC. This gives the protein CASSRDSYEQYF.

This chain joins TRBV19 and TRBJ2-7; D possibly matches TRBD1 or TRBD2 (5 bases each). Germline assignment: CDR1 LNHDA and CDR2 SQIVND (reference sequence). Trimming pared 5 bases from V and 2 bases from J, leaving 7 bases between. CDR3 length: 12 residues. The CDR3 loop is CASSSGPYEQYF. The CDR3 DNA sequence: TGTGCCAGTAGTTCGGGGCCCTACGAGCAGTACTTC.

The chain recombines TRBV29-1 with TRBJ2-1; 15 bases agree with TRBD2. CDR3 size: 14 residues. V lost 7 bases to trimming and J lost 12 bases; unmatched junction nucleotides: 10. Per germline, CDR1 SQVTM and CDR2 ANQGSEA. The CDR3 DNA sequence: TGCAGCGCCGCCCCGGGACTAGCGGGGGGAAGGCAGTTCTTC. Amino acids: CSAAPGLAGGRQFF.

The chain joins TRBV2 to TRBJ1-4; 7 positions match TRBD1. This CDR3 is built from 14 residues. Trimming at V came to 8 bases and at J to 8 bases, leaving 11 bases not matched to a gene. The germline V gene encodes CDR1 SNHLY and CDR2 FYNNEI. CDR3 sequence reads: CASGRDRATEKLFF. The CDR3 bases are TGTGCCAGCGGCCGCGACAGGGCAACGGAAAAACTGTTTTTT.

The chain links TRBV6-1 to TRBJ2-7; the D gene is possibly TRBD1 (6 bases). The CDR3 is made up of 15 amino acids. Germline V lookup: CDR1 MNHNS, CDR2 SASEGT. The V and J ends lost 7 bases and 3 bases respectively, with 19 bases between them. The CDR3 DNA follows: TGTGCCAGCAACCCCTCTTGGGGGCTCGGCTACGAGCAGTACTTC. This encodes CASNPSWGLGYEQYF.

This clone was seen a handful of times. The chain combines TRBV29-1 with TRBJ2-6, with D unclear. CDR1 SQVTM and CDR2 ANQGSEA come from the germline V gene. Trimming left V 3 bases short and J 0 bases short, with 0 bases between. The length of the CDR3 is 12 residues. The CDR3 region is CSVDSGANVLTF. CDR3 DNA sequence: TGCAGCGTTGACTCTGGGGCCAACGTCCTGACTTTC.

The J gene is TRBJ2-5, the V gene TRBV5-6, with D possibly TRBD1 on 6 matching bases. This CDR3 comprises 14 residues. Germline V gene sequence: CDR1 SGHDT, CDR2 YYEEEE. Trimming pared 2 bases from V and 2 bases from J, leaving 10 bases between. The CDR3 sequence is CASSFGQGQETQYF. The CDR3 nucleotides read TGTGCCAGCAGCTTTGGGCAGGGGCAAGAGACCCAGTACTTC.

This clone is a singleton in its sample. This chain connects TRBV7-9 to TRBJ2-1, with a tentative D call TRBD2 (6 bases). The CDR3 extends over 15 amino acids. The germline CDR1 and CDR2 sequences are SEHNR and FQNEAQ (reference sequence). V shed 3 bases and J shed 9 bases, with 18 bases lying between them. CDR3 DNA: TGTGCCAGCAGCTTGCAGGGACTTGGCCGAATTGAGCAGTTCTTC. This sequence encodes CASSLQGLGRIEQFF. Based on the CDR3 plus reference TRBV7-9 and TRBJ2-1, the full variable domain is DTGVSQNPRHKITKRGQNVTFRCDPISEHNRLYWYRQTLGQGPEFLTYFQNEAQLEKSRLLSDRFSAERPKGSFSTLEIQRTEQGDSAMYLCASSLQGLGRIEQFFGPGTRLTVL.

The chain links TRBV5-1 to TRBJ2-2, with D perhaps matching TRBD2 (5 bases). V lost 1 base to trimming and J lost 3 bases, with 10 bases between them. This CDR3 is built from 15 residues. The germline CDR1 and CDR2 sequences are SGHRS and YFSETQ. CDR3 amino acids: CASSLRGSDTGELFF. The DNA of the CDR3 is TGCGCCAGCAGCTTGCGTGGGAGTGACACCGGGGAGCTGTTTTTT.

A few counts support this clone. The gene calls are TRBV20-1 and TRBJ1-1; D is uncertain. Germline values: CDR1 DFQATT, CDR2 SNEGSKA (reference sequence). With 3 bases removed from V and 6 bases from J, the gap between germline ends came to 5 bases. CDR3 length: 10 residues. The CDR3 loop reads CSASRSEAFF. CDR3 in DNA: TGCAGTGCTAGTCGGTCTGAAGCTTTCTTT.

The chain recombines TRBV30 with TRBJ1-2, with D perhaps matching TRBD1 (5 bases). The V end lost 5 bases, the J end lost 8 bases, and 15 bases lay between the germline ends. Looked up from germline, CDR1 is GTSNPN and CDR2 is SVGIG (reference sequence). The CDR3 is 12 amino acids. CDR3 bases: TGTGCCTGGGAAACAGGAGCCGGGGGCTACACCTTC. Amino acids: CAWETGAGGYTF.

The chain combines TRBV2 with TRBJ1-4; D remains ambiguous. Trimming took 3 bases from V and 7 from J, leaving 12 bases between them. This CDR3 is 14 amino acids long. CDR1 is SNHLY and CDR2 is FYNNEI in the germline V gene. This CDR3 reads CASSDAKGFEKLFF. The CDR3 DNA reads as TGTGCCAGCAGTGACGCCAAGGGATTTGAAAAACTGTTTTTT.

The V call is TRBV4-2, the J call TRBJ2-7; TRBD2 matches at 15 bases. This CDR3 region has 18 residues. Looked up from germline, CDR1 is LGHNA and CDR2 is YNFKEQ. With 0 bases clipped from V and 3 bases from J, the junction kept 6 bases outside the gene matches. CDR3 region: CASSQDLLGLAGGYEQYF. The DNA for the CDR3 is TGTGCCAGCAGCCAAGACCTACTGGGACTAGCGGGGGGCTACGAGCAGTACTTC.

This clone was seen more than once but under ten times. The chain couples TRBV7-8 to TRBJ1-4; D remains unclear. Per the germline V gene, CDR1 is SGHVS and CDR2 is FQNEAQ. CDR3 length: 15 residues. Trimming took off 4 bases at V and 0 bases at J, with 9 bases between the two ends. CDR3 residues: CASSYGFATNEKLFF. CDR3 nucleotides: TGTGCCAGCAGCTACGGGTTTGCAACTAATGAAAAACTGTTTTTT.

This sequence joins TRBV9 and TRBJ1-4; no definite D call. This CDR3 contains 15 residues. Trimming took off 0 bases at V and 5 bases at J, with 11 bases between the two ends. The germline V gene encodes CDR1 SGDLS and CDR2 YYNGEE. This CDR3 reads CASSVAGDINEKLFF. The CDR3 DNA reads as TGTGCCAGCAGCGTAGCAGGAGATATCAATGAAAAACTGTTTTTT.